This T cell receptor beta chain was found in a study of CD8 T cells in ankylosing spondylitis. General study results and limits: Roughly 8 highly homologous variants made up a TCR beta motif that seemed to typify ankylosing spondylitis blood. Earlier authors reported some of these motif variants in reactive arthritis synovial fluid and blood.

V shed 4 bases, J shed 0 bases, and the junction held 8 bases outside the gene matches. The CDR3 has 16 residues. The V gene's germline CDR1 is SEHNR and CDR2 FQNEAQ (reference sequence). Quantitative 5'-RACE with molecular barcodes produced the TCR beta libraries. TCRdb ran MiXCR on the 5' RACE reads and lists one entry per CDR3 protein. The table shows 200,000 to 250,000 distinct CDR3 sequences, with approximately 12% occurring only once. On this clonotype itself: Its antigen is as yet unknown.

Sequenced sample: blood, either unsorted or a sorted T cell fraction (not recorded which). This receptor was taken from a male donor with ankylosing spondylitis or in good health (not recorded which). The rearrangement links TRBV7-9 to TRBJ2-5; 7 bases fit TRBD1. The CDR3: CASSSGPGQHQETQYF. As DNA, the CDR3 is TGTGCCAGCAGCTCCGGACCGGGACAGCACCAAGAGACCCAGTACTTC.